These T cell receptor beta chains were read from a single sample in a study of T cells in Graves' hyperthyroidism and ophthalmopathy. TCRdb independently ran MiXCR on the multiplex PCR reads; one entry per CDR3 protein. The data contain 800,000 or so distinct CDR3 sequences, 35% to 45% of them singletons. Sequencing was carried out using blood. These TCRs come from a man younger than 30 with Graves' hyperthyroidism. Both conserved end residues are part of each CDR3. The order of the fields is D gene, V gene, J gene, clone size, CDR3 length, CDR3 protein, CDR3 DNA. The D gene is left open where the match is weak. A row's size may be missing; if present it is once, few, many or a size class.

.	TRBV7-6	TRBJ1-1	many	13	CASSPDVGTEAFF	TGTGCCAGCAGCCCGGACGTAGGCACTGAAGCTTTCTTT
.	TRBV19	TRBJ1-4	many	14	CASSKGRDDEKLFF	TGTGCCAGTAGTAAGGGACGTGATGATGAAAAACTGTTTTTT
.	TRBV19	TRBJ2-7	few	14	CASSIAPDLYEQYF	TGTGCCAGTAGTATAGCTCCAGATCTCTACGAGCAGTACTTC
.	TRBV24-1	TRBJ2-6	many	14	CATSAASGANVLTF	TGTGCCACCAGTGCCGCATCTGGGGCCAACGTCCTGACTTTC
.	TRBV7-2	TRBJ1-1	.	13	CASKLDRMTEAFF	TGTGCCAGCAAATTAGACAGGATGACTGAAGCTTTCTTT
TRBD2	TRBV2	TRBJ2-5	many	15	CASKDSGGHQETQYF	TGTGCCAGCAAAGATAGCGGGGGCCACCAAGAGACCCAGTACTTC
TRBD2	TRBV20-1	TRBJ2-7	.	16	CSARWSLAGGPGEQYF	TGCAGTGCTAGGTGGTCCCTAGCGGGAGGGCCAGGCGAGCAGTACTTC
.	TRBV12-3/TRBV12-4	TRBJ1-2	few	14	CASSLWGLDYGYTF	TGTGCCAGCAGTTTATGGGGGCTCGACTATGGCTACACCTTC
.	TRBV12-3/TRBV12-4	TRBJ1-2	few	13	CASSSSGAWGYTF	TGTGCCAGCAGTTCATCAGGGGCCTGGGGCTACACCTTC
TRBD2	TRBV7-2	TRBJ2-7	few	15	CASSLGLAGVNEQYF	TGTGCCAGCAGCTTAGGGCTAGCGGGAGTTAACGAGCAGTACTTC
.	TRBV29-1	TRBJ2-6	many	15	CSVATGTSGANVLTF	TGCAGCGTTGCAACAGGGACTTCTGGGGCCAACGTCCTGACTTTC
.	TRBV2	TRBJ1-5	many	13	CASSPGRGQPQHF	TGTGCCAGCAGTCCAGGGAGAGGTCAGCCCCAGCATTTT
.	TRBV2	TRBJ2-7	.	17	CASSFGSGQADSYEQYF	TGTGCCAGCAGTTTTGGGTCTGGGCAAGCCGACTCCTACGAGCAGTACTTC
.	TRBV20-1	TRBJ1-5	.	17	CSARGRQGTDSNQPQHF	TGCAGTGCTAGAGGGCGCCAGGGGACGGATAGCAATCAGCCCCAGCATTTT
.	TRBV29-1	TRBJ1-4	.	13	CSSYGQGNEKLFF	TGCAGCAGTTACGGGCAGGGCAACGAAAAACTGTTTTTT
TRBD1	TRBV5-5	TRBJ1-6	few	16	CASSLLGTVNNSPLHF	TGTGCCAGCAGCTTATTGGGGACAGTCAATAATTCACCCCTCCACTTT
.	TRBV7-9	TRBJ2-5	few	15	CASSPGKASGETQYF	TGTGCCAGCAGCCCCGGAAAGGCCTCAGGAGAGACCCAGTACTTC
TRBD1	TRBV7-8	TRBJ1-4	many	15	CASSQGGGKGEKLFF	TGTGCCAGCAGCCAGGGGGGGGGCAAGGGTGAAAAACTGTTTTTT
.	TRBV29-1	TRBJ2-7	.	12	CSLGLTLYEQYF	TGCAGCTTAGGTTTGACGCTTTACGAGCAGTACTTC
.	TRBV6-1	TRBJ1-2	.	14	CASRGAGNFYGYTF	TGTGCCAGCAGGGGGGCCGGAAACTTCTATGGCTACACCTTC
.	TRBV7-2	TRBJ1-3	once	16	CASSGPRVVTGNTIYF	TGTGCCAGCAGCGGGCCACGAGTTGTGACTGGAAACACCATATATTTT
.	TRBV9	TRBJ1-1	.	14	CASSHPQGWTEAFF	TGCGCCAGCAGCCATCCCCAGGGTTGGACTGAAGCTTTCTTT
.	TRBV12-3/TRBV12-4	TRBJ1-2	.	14	CASSELGRGDGYTF	TGTGCCAGCAGTGAATTAGGCAGGGGAGATGGCTACACCTTC